This entry lists 20 T cell receptor beta chains sequenced from one sample in a study of glioma-infiltrating T cells after dendritic cell vaccination. This table comes from immunoSEQ multiplex PCR, and its TCRdb copy is limited to in-frame clones, with some not included. This sample has 65,000 to 90,000 clones, with almost 85% found just once. Sample: blood, taken before dendritic cell vaccination. The receptors stem from a human donor with glioblastoma.

J is TRBJ1-1 and V is TRBV6-5; D ambiguous. Trimming shortened V by 7 bases and J by 1 base, and 10 bases separated the two germline ends. In germline, CDR1 is MNHEY, CDR2 SVGAGI. This CDR3 comprises 13 residues. The CDR3 region has the DNA TGTGCCAGCACCCGGGGTCGGAACACTGAAGCTTTCTTT. It is translated as CASTRGRNTEAFF.

The V and J genes are TRBV7-7 and TRBJ2-5, with 8 bases fitting TRBD2. With the DNA end fitting TRBJ2-7 better, the J assignment may be wrong. This CDR3 is 13 amino acids long. Germline values: CDR1 SSHAT, CDR2 FNYEAQ (reference sequence). In nucleotides, the CDR3 is TGTGCCAGCAGCTCCACGGGGGGGAACGAGCAGTACTTC. Translated, it gives CASSSTGGNEQYF.

The chain employs TRBV6-6 and TRBJ1-4; the D gene is possibly TRBD1 (5 bases). Germline V CDR1 and CDR2: MNHNY, SVGAGI (reference sequence). The CDR3 consists of 12 residues. Trimming removed 5 bases from V and 8 bases from J, with 9 bases in between. The CDR3, as DNA: TGTGCCAGCAGTCCGAGGACAGAAAAACTGTTTTTT. Its translation is CASSPRTEKLFF.

This chain links TRBV7-8 with TRBJ2-7, with TRBD1 matching over 9 bases. Looked up from germline, CDR1 is SGHVS and CDR2 is FQNEAQ. CDR3 length: 14 residues. With V trimmed by 9 bases and J by 3 bases, 9 bases remained unmatched. CDR3 in amino acids: CASHPGQGDYEQYF. The CDR3 DNA follows: TGTGCCAGTCACCCGGGACAGGGAGACTACGAGCAGTACTTC. Full variable domain (missing parts from reference TRBV7-8 and TRBJ2-7): GAGVSQSPRYKVAKRGQDVALRCDPISGHVSLFWYQQALGQGPEFLTYFQNEAQLDKSGLPSDRFFAERPEGSVSTLKIQRTQQEDSAVYLCASHPGQGDYEQYFGPGTRLTVT.

This rearrangement joins TRBV4-2 to TRBJ1-2; 7 nucleotides line up with TRBD1. Germline-derived CDR1 and CDR2 are LGHNA and YNFKEQ. The ends lost 0 bases at V and 4 bases at J; junction bases unmatched: 14. The CDR3 extends over 18 amino acids. CDR3 coding DNA: TGTGCCAGCAGCCAAGATCTACCGACAGGGACTGTCAGCTATGGCTACACCTTC. Protein product: CASSQDLPTGTVSYGYTF.

This chain's CDR3 is CASSFGLSGNTIYF. The CDR3 nucleotides are TGTGCCAGCAGCTTTGGCCTCTCTGGAAACACCATATATTTT. The chain is built from TRBV7-9 and TRBJ1-3; D unclear. V was shortened by 3 bases and J by 0 bases, with 6 bases between the two germline ends. Germline values: CDR1 SEHNR, CDR2 FQNEAQ (reference sequence). The CDR3 has 14 residues. Together with reference TRBV7-9 and TRBJ1-3, the CDR3 gives the full variable domain: DTGVSQNPRHKITKRGQNVTFRCDPISEHNRLYWYRQTLGQGPEFLTYFQNEAQLEKSRLLSDRFSAERPKGSFSTLEIQRTEQGDSAMYLCASSFGLSGNTIYFGEGSWLTVV.

The gene calls are TRBV7-9 and TRBJ2-5, with D perhaps matching TRBD1 (5 bases). Trimming left V 0 bases short and J 5 bases short, with 19 bases between. Per the germline V gene, CDR1 is SEHNR and CDR2 is FQNEAQ (reference sequence). The CDR3 length is 17 residues. The CDR3 sequence: CASSLANGRDLEETQYF. In DNA form, the CDR3 reads TGTGCCAGCAGCTTAGCGAATGGCAGGGATCTGGAGGAGACCCAGTACTTC.

This clone was recorded only once. The chain employs TRBV7-9 and TRBJ1-5, with D hard to call. This CDR3 spans 16 amino acids. Trimming left V 0 bases short and J 2 bases short, with 11 bases between. Germline-derived CDR1 and CDR2 are SEHNR and FQNEAQ (reference sequence). CDR3 in DNA: TGTGCCAGCAGCTTAGCAAAAGCCTCGGGCAATCAGCCCCAGCATTTT. This translates into CASSLAKASGNQPQHF.

This clone was counted between two and nine times. The rearrangement uses TRBV6-1 and TRBJ1-1, with TRBD1 as a possible D gene (5 bases). Germline CDR1 and CDR2: MNHNS and SASEGT. V dropped 1 base and J dropped 5 bases, with 20 bases sitting between them. This CDR3 region has 17 residues. The CDR3 nucleotides read TGTGCCAGCAGTGAAGGCAGTTCCCCGAGGGGAGGGACTGAAGCTTTCTTT. This gives the protein CASSEGSSPRGGTEAFF.

There are a few counts of this clone. This sequence joins TRBV7-2 and TRBJ1-1; D is ambiguous. This CDR3 has 15 residues. Germline V gives CDR1 SGHTA, CDR2 FQGNSA. V lost 2 bases and J lost 1, with 11 bases in between. The CDR3 DNA is TGTGCCAGCAGCTTAAGGAGTGCGGGGAACACTGAAGCTTTCTTT. Amino acids: CASSLRSAGNTEAFF.

The J gene is TRBJ2-2, the V gene TRBV2; possible D gene TRBD1, 6 bases. The CDR3 loop spans 14 amino acids. Looked up from germline, CDR1 is SNHLY and CDR2 is FYNNEI. Trimming removed 2 bases at V and 7 bases at J, with 11 bases between. The CDR3 bases are TGTGCCAGCAGTGAACGGCAGGGGAACGGGGAGCTGTTTTTT. Its protein product is CASSERQGNGELFF.

This clone has more than one count but fewer than ten. The chain joins TRBV25-1 to TRBJ2-3; D uncertain. CDR1 is MGHDK, CDR2 SYGVNS, per germline. Trimming shortened V by 0 bases and J by 2 bases, and 15 bases separated the two germline ends. CDR3 size: 17 residues. The CDR3 DNA follows: TGTGCCAGCAGTGAATATTCATATGGGCTAACCACAGATACGCAGTATTTT. Translation: CASSEYSYGLTTDTQYF.

The chain couples TRBV6-1 to TRBJ2-2; 11 bases are a match to TRBD2. CDR3 length: 14 residues. Germline CDR1 and CDR2: MNHNS and SASEGT. With V trimmed by 10 bases and J by 8 bases, 9 bases remained unmatched. This CDR3 is CANRLAGSTGELFF. CDR3 bases: TGTGCCAACAGACTAGCGGGGTCAACGGGGGAGCTGTTTTTT.

This chain joins TRBV30 and TRBJ2-1; the match to TRBD2 covers 14 bases. CDR1 is GTSNPN and CDR2 is SVGIG in the germline V gene (reference sequence). The CDR3 is 14 residues long. With 4 bases clipped from V and 10 bases from J, the junction kept 6 bases outside the gene matches. The CDR3 region has the DNA TGTGCCTGGACCGTGACTAGCGGGAGGGGGGAGCAGTTCTTC. Amino acid sequence: CAWTVTSGRGEQFF.

This clone was seen once. The chain carries TRBV20-1 and TRBJ1-2; the D is unclear. The CDR3 loop spans 11 amino acids. V gave up 3 bases and J gave up 8 bases, with 10 bases separating them. The V gene's germline CDR1 is DFQATT and CDR2 SNEGSKA (reference sequence). The CDR3, as DNA: TGCAGTGCTAGCGCTCTCGGGGGCTACACCTTC. It specifies CSASALGGYTF.

The V and J genes are TRBV7-9 and TRBJ2-5, with 7 bases lining up with TRBD2. The CDR3 runs 15 residues. Germline CDR1 SEHNR, CDR2 FQNEAQ (reference sequence). V lost 1 base to trimming and J lost 2 bases; unmatched junction nucleotides: 4. The CDR3: CASSLVIAGQETQYF. The CDR3 DNA follows: TGTGCCAGCAGCTTAGTAATAGCGGGTCAAGAGACCCAGTACTTC. The variable domain in full, completed from reference TRBV7-9 and TRBJ2-5, reads DTGVSQNPRHKITKRGQNVTFRCDPISEHNRLYWYRQTLGQGPEFLTYFQNEAQLEKSRLLSDRFSAERPKGSFSTLEIQRTEQGDSAMYLCASSLVIAGQETQYFGPGTRLLVL.

This chain joins TRBV5-4 and TRBJ2-1; 12 bases are shared with TRBD2. The CDR3 covers 16 residues. Germline lookup yields CDR1 SGHNT and CDR2 YYREEE (reference sequence). With 1 base clipped from V and 10 bases from J, the junction kept 9 bases outside the gene matches. CDR3 protein: CASSLLASGRAQEQFF. CDR3 nucleotides: TGTGCCAGCAGCTTGCTGGCTAGCGGGAGGGCACAAGAGCAGTTCTTC.

A word on this clone: One base away lies a much larger clone, so this may be a sequencing read error. Other DNA sequences in the sample encode the same CDR3. V gene TRBV19 combines with J gene TRBJ1-1, with a tentative D call TRBD1 (5 bases). Trimming stripped 2 bases from V and 1 base from J, with 8 bases between. The CDR3 runs 14 residues. The V gene's germline CDR1 is LNHDA and CDR2 SQIVND (reference sequence). The CDR3 DNA reads TGTGCCAGTAGTATACGGGGGGGGAACACTGAAGCTTTCTTT. This encodes CASSIRGGNTEAFF.

The chain joins TRBV6-1 to TRBJ1-1; D not certain. CDR3 length: 15 amino acids. Trimming left V 3 bases short and J 0 bases short, with 11 bases between. The germline CDR1 and CDR2 sequences are MNHNS and SASEGT. Here the CDR3 reads CASSEGRYMNTEAFF. The CDR3 DNA reads TGTGCCAGCAGTGAGGGCAGATACATGAACACTGAAGCTTTCTTT.

The gene calls are TRBV2 and TRBJ2-1, with a possible D match to TRBD1 (5 bases). The CDR3 is 12 amino acids. Germline assignment: CDR1 SNHLY and CDR2 FYNNEI. V was shortened by 5 bases and J by 15 bases, with 17 bases between the two germline ends. The CDR3 reads CASSFGARPTFF. For the CDR3, the DNA is TGTGCCAGCAGTTTTGGGGCCCGACCAACGTTCTTC.